This TCR beta chain appears in the sequencing data of a study of T cell changes during pregnancy in multiple sclerosis. This clone was detected only once. TCRdb's copy holds only in-frame clones and misses some; the assay was immunoSEQ multiplex PCR. Here the sample spans about 50,000 clones, 90% to 95% being singletons. Sequencing was performed on CD8+ T cells from peripheral blood mononuclear cells, taken in the first trimester of pregnancy. This TCR was sampled from a female donor with multiple sclerosis, enrolled in a pregnancy study.

The DNA of the CDR3 is TGCAGCGTTCCCGGCCGGGACAGGGCCTACAATGAGCAGTTCTTC. Protein: CSVPGRDRAYNEQFF. The rearrangement uses TRBV29-1 and TRBJ2-1; 9 positions agree with TRBD1. Per the germline V gene, CDR1 is SQVTM and CDR2 is ANQGSEA. The CDR3 has 15 amino acids. With 5 bases clipped from V and 2 bases from J, the junction kept 7 bases outside the gene matches.